This T cell receptor beta chain was obtained from a study of T cell responses to AZD1222 COVID-19 vaccine. Overall study results and limits: As reported, nearly half of all spike-specific TCRs target variant regions that are unmutated. Seropositivity was recorded at baseline in only a handful of AZD1222 recipients. Spike-wide vaccine-associated CD4 TCRs dominated at 160-218 and 743-854.

Worth noting for this clone: Its cognate antigen is unknown.

The assay was immunoSEQ multiplex PCR, and TCRdb's table has in-frame clones only and misses some. This table holds tens of thousands of clones, roughly 89% found once. Per germline, CDR1 SEHNR and CDR2 FQNEAQ (reference sequence). Trimming cost V 6 bases and J 3 bases, with 15 bases left between them. The CDR3 sequence is 14 residues long. J is TRBJ2-7 and V is TRBV7-9; D is possibly TRBD1 (5 bases). Sample: peripheral blood, taken 28 days after the second AZD1222 dose. The clonotype comes from an adult who received the AZD1222 COVID-19 vaccine. The CDR3 protein is CASSIRGSNYEQYF. CDR3 DNA sequence: TGTGCCAGCAGTATTAGGGGATCTAACTACGAGCAGTACTTC. Together with reference TRBV7-9 and TRBJ2-7, the CDR3 gives the full variable domain: DTGVSQNPRHKITKRGQNVTFRCDPISEHNRLYWYRQTLGQGPEFLTYFQNEAQLEKSRLLSDRFSAERPKGSFSTLEIQRTEQGDSAMYLCASSIRGSNYEQYFGPGTRLTVT.